The 12 T cell receptor beta chains below come from one sample, sequenced in a study of T cell responses to AZD1222 COVID-19 vaccine. TCRdb's table, derived via immunoSEQ multiplex PCR, lists solely in-frame clones and lacks some. The sample includes roughly 85,000 clones, around nine tenths seen only once; the top ten take about 3.5%. This specimen consisted of peripheral blood, obtained 28 days after the second AZD1222 dose. The receptor source for this set is an adult who received the AZD1222 COVID-19 vaccine.

The gene calls are TRBV21-1 and TRBJ2-1; the table's D call of TRBD2 was not tested on the DNA. TRBV21-1 is a listed pseudogene. CDR3 length: 14 amino acids. The CDR3 DNA is TGTGCCAGCAGACTAGCGTGGTCCTACAATGAGCAGTTCTTC. Translated, it gives CASRLAWSYNEQFF.

The V gene is TRBV5-1, the J gene TRBJ2-6; a weak D match, TRBD2 (5 bases). The CDR3 consists of 15 residues. With 4 bases removed from V and 0 bases from J, the gap between germline ends came to 8 bases. Germline CDR1 reads SGHRS; CDR2 reads YFSETQ. The CDR3 bases are TGCGCCAGCAGCCTAGCAGGCTCTGGGGCCAACGTCCTGACTTTC. Residues: CASSLAGSGANVLTF.

This rearrangement joins TRBV5-1 to TRBJ2-2; D may be TRBD1 (7 bases). The CDR3 runs to 15 residues. The germline V and J ends were trimmed by 4 bases and 3 bases, with 13 bases remaining between them. Per germline, CDR1 SGHRS and CDR2 YFSETQ. CDR3 coding DNA: TGCGCCAGCAGCCTTACAGGGGAGGACACCGGGGAGCTGTTTTTT. Protein: CASSLTGEDTGELFF. The variable domain in full, completed from reference TRBV5-1 and TRBJ2-2, reads KAGVTQTPRYLIKTRGQQVTLSCSPISGHRSVSWYQQTPGQGLQFLFEYFSETQRNKGNFPGRFSGRQFSNSRSEMNVSTLELGDSALYLCASSLTGEDTGELFFGEGSRLTVL.

This chain connects TRBV9 to TRBJ1-5; D is unresolved. Germline-derived CDR1 and CDR2 are SGDLS and YYNGEE. The V end lost 3 bases, the J end lost 2 bases, and 9 bases lay between the germline ends. The CDR3 is made up of 14 amino acids. As DNA, the CDR3 is TGTGCCAGCAGCGCAGGAGTCGGCAATCAGCCCCAGCATTTT. Its translation is CASSAGVGNQPQHF.

The chain carries TRBV7-9 and TRBJ2-3, with D unresolved. Trimming left V 4 bases short and J 4 bases short, with 12 bases between. The CDR3 runs 14 residues. Germline CDR1 SEHNR, CDR2 FQNEAQ (reference sequence). The CDR3 nucleotides are TGTGCCAGCAGCTCCCTCCTAAGGCCAGATACGCAGTATTTT. Translation: CASSSLLRPDTQYF.

This clone was recorded once. The chain links TRBV4-2 to TRBJ1-3; D possibly corresponds to TRBD1 (5 bases). The CDR3 runs to 17 residues. CDR1 and CDR2 from the germline V gene are LGHNA and YNFKEQ. V lost 1 base and J lost 0, with 13 bases in between. This CDR3 is CASSQGGGRPSGNTIYF. CDR3 nucleotide sequence: TGTGCCAGCAGCCAAGGGGGCGGCAGACCCTCTGGAAACACCATATATTTT.

This chain links TRBV4-2 with TRBJ1-2, with 8 bases lining up with TRBD1. CDR3 length equals 15 residues. With V trimmed by 1 base and J by 4 bases, 5 bases remained unmatched. CDR1 LGHNA and CDR2 YNFKEQ come from the germline V gene. The CDR3: CASSQGRTGIYGYTF. The CDR3 coding sequence is TGTGCCAGCAGCCAAGGCCGGACAGGGATCTATGGCTACACCTTC.

The chain links TRBV14 to TRBJ2-5; 8 positions match TRBD1. CDR3 length: 15 residues. With 2 bases clipped from V and 2 bases from J, the junction kept 4 bases outside the gene matches. Germline assignment: CDR1 SGHDN and CDR2 FVKESK. The CDR3 protein is CASSQPGGGQETQYF. Written as DNA, the CDR3 is TGTGCCAGCAGCCAACCAGGGGGCGGTCAAGAGACCCAGTACTTC.

The rearrangement joins TRBV11-3 to TRBJ1-2; maybe TRBD1 (5 bases). CDR3 length equals 14 residues. Trimming left V 5 bases short and J 0 bases short, with 10 bases between. Per the germline V gene, CDR1 is SGHNT and CDR2 is YENEEA. Here the CDR3 DNA reads TGTGCCAGCAGCACTGACAGAGCTAACTATGGCTACACCTTC. It codes for CASSTDRANYGYTF.

In its sample, this clone was seen once. This chain uses TRBV29-1 with TRBJ1-4; possible D gene TRBD1, 6 bases. V dropped 7 bases and J dropped 3 bases, with 18 bases sitting between them. Per the germline V gene, CDR1 is SQVTM and CDR2 is ANQGSEA. CDR3 length equals 15 residues. DNA of the CDR3: TGCAGCGGTTCGGTCCAGAGGGGGTCTAATGAAAAACTGTTTTTT. As protein: CSGSVQRGSNEKLFF.

The chain joins TRBV18 to TRBJ1-1; D is unresolved. V lost 1 base and J 3 bases, leaving 9 bases between the germline ends. This CDR3 is built from 14 residues. Per the germline V gene, CDR1 is KGHSH and CDR2 is LQKENI. The CDR3 reads CASSPQGIDTEAFF. For the CDR3, the DNA is TGTGCCAGCTCACCACAGGGTATCGACACTGAAGCTTTCTTT.

The V and J genes are TRBV7-9 and TRBJ2-5, with 9 bases matching TRBD1. Germline CDR1 and CDR2: SEHNR and FQNEAQ (reference sequence). The junction had 6 bases not matched to a gene; V was cut back by 5 bases and J by 2 bases. This CDR3 has 15 amino acids. This CDR3 reads CASSLQGQGQETQYF. CDR3 sequence (DNA): TGTGCCAGCAGCCTCCAAGGACAGGGGCAAGAGACCCAGTACTTC. The full variable domain, its missing parts supplied by reference TRBV7-9 and TRBJ2-5, is DTGVSQNPRHKITKRGQNVTFRCDPISEHNRLYWYRQTLGQGPEFLTYFQNEAQLEKSRLLSDRFSAERPKGSFSTLEIQRTEQGDSAMYLCASSLQGQGQETQYFGPGTRLLVL.